These 2 T cell receptor beta chains were all obtained from the same sample, sequenced in a study of CD8 T cells in Susac syndrome. RNA amounts of 0.5 to 1 ug underwent reverse transcription with random hexamers. TCRdb recomputed calls from the immunoSEQ multiplex PCR reads with MiXCR, one row per CDR3 protein. The data show 100,000 or so distinct CDR3 sequences, approximately 91% seen once. Sequencing was done on a sample of CD4+ T cells from PBMCs. Source of these receptors: a human donor in good health.

The CDR3 DNA reads TGTGCCAGCAGCTACGGGCCGACCGGGGAGCTGTTTTTT. This translates into CASSYGPTGELFF. This chain uses TRBV7-6 with TRBJ2-2; D remains unclear. This CDR3 region has 13 residues. Trimming cost V 4 bases and J 5 bases, with 8 bases left between them. Germline V gene sequence: CDR1 SGHVS, CDR2 FNYEAQ.

The genes are TRBV6-2 or TRBV6-3 and TRBJ1-6, with TRBD1 as a possible D gene (5 bases). This CDR3 region has 16 residues. The ends were cut back, 2 bases at V and 10 bases at J, with 18 bases in the middle. Germline CDR1 and CDR2: MNHEY and SVGEGT. The CDR3 sequence is CASSYNLDTLGSPLHF. Written as DNA, the CDR3 is TGTGCCAGCAGTTACAATTTGGACACCCTGGGATCACCCCTCCACTTT.